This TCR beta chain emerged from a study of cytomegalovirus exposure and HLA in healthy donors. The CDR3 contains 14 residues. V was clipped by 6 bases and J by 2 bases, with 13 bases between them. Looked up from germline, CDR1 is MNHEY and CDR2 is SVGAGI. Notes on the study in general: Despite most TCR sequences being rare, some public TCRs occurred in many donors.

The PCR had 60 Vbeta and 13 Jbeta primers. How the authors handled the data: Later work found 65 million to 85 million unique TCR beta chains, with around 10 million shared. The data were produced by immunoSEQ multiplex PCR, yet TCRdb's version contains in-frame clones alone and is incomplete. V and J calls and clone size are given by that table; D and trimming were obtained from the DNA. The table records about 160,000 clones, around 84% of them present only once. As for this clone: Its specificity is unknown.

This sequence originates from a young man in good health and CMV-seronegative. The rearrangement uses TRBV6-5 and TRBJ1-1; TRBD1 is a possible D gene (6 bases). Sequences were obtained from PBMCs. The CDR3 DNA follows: TGTGCCAGCAGGCCCTGGGGGCCTAACACTGAAGCTTTCTTT. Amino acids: CASRPWGPNTEAFF.